A selection of T cell receptor beta chains follows, all from one sample in a study of metastatic and nonmetastatic thyroid tumors. TCRdb reprocessed the PCR reads using MiXCR. The table shows some 55,000 clones, with roughly 20% occurring only once. The source material was blood. The receptor set was obtained from a female donor with papillary thyroid cancer or a benign thyroid nodule (not recorded which). Some clones in this sample may be carry-over from other donors' samples. CDR3s include the opening cysteine and the closing phenylalanine or tryptophan. The order of the fields is J gene, V gene, D gene, clone size, CDR3 protein, CDR3 DNA. A D gene is named only where the DNA matches it firmly. The size entry is marked missing in some rows and otherwise reads once, few, many or a size class.

>TRBJ1-1|TRBV6-1|TRBD1|medium-sized
CASTDRENTEAFF
TGTGCCAGCACCGACAGGGAGAATACTGAAGCTTTCTTT
>TRBJ1-1|TRBV11-2|-|medium-sized
CASSLKRNTEAFF
TGTGCCAGCAGCTTAAAAAGGAACACTGAAGCTTTCTTT
>TRBJ2-5|TRBV5-1|-|many
CASSLEAQGIRETQYF
TGCGCCAGCAGCTTGGAGGCTCAGGGGATTCGAGAGACCCAGTACTTC
>TRBJ2-1|TRBV11-2|TRBD2|-
CASSLGTSGIEHPDYNEQFF
TGTGCCAGCAGCCTAGGGACTAGCGGGATTGAACATCCAGACTACAATGAGCAGTTCTTC
>TRBJ2-7|TRBV20-1|TRBD1|-
CSAVTGGTYYQYF
TGCAGTGCCGTGACAGGGGGCACCTACTATCAGTACTTC
>TRBJ1-1|TRBV19|-|many
CASSIGANTEAFF
TGTGCCAGTAGTATAGGGGCAAACACTGAAGCTTTCTTT
>TRBJ2-7|TRBV24-1|TRBD1|-
CATSATGTVVREQYF
TGTGCCACCAGTGCCACCGGGACAGTGGTGCGCGAGCAGTACTTC
>TRBJ2-7|TRBV7-9|TRBD2|-
CASSIASGRATELYF
TGTGCCAGCAGCATAGCGAGCGGGAGGGCTACCGAGCTGTACTTC
>TRBJ2-7|TRBV3-1|-|many
CASSQEPAGQYF
TGTGCCAGCAGCCAAGAGCCGGCGGGGCAGTACTTC
>TRBJ2-2|TRBV11-2|-|many
CASSLDLNGELFF
TGTGCCAGCAGCTTAGATCTGAACGGGGAGCTGTTTTTT
>TRBJ2-1|TRBV20-1|-|many
CSAIRTGNVEQFF
TGCAGTGCCATCCGAACGGGGAATGTTGAGCAGTTCTTC
>TRBJ2-6|TRBV5-1|-|many
CASSWTVPSGANVLTF
TGCGCCAGCAGCTGGACAGTTCCGTCTGGGGCCAACGTCCTGACTTTC
>TRBJ2-7|TRBV20-1|TRBD2|many
CSASLGGRTYEQYF
TGCAGTGCTAGTCTCGGCGGGAGGACCTACGAGCAGTACTTC
>TRBJ2-3|TRBV6-1|TRBD2|few
CVSISTAGGTDTQYF
TGTGTCAGCATTTCTACGGCGGGGGGCACAGATACGCAGTATTTT
>TRBJ2-7|TRBV18|-|many
CASSRQDYEQYF
TGTGCCAGCTCAAGACAAGATTACGAGCAGTACTTC
>TRBJ2-2|TRBV6-1|-|-
CAMSDRSGELFF
TGTGCCATGAGTGACAGGAGCGGGGAGCTGTTTTTT
>TRBJ1-1|TRBV6-1|-|many
CASRTAGGLTEAFF
TGTGCCAGCAGAACTGCTGGGGGGCTCACTGAAGCTTTCTTT
>TRBJ2-7|TRBV20-1|-|-
CSASLVISYEQYF
TGCAGTGCTAGTCTTGTCATTTCCTACGAGCAGTACTTC
>TRBJ1-5|TRBV5-6|-|-
CASILLGPNQPQHF
TGTGCCAGCATCTTGTTAGGTCCCAATCAGCCCCAGCATTTT
>TRBJ2-5|TRBV6-1|TRBD2|many
CASQRAGRTSVYQETQYF
TGTGCCAGCCAAAGAGCGGGTAGGACTAGCGTGTACCAAGAGACCCAGTACTTC
>TRBJ2-3|TRBV28|-|many
CASSLEQGTDTQYF
TGTGCCAGCAGTTTAGAGCAGGGCACAGATACGCAGTATTTT
>TRBJ2-5|TRBV6-7|TRBD1|-
CASSWDRQETQYF
TGTGCCAGCAGTTGGGACAGGCAAGAGACCCAGTACTTC
>TRBJ2-3|TRBV7-6|-|many
CASSTSYTQYF
TGTGCCAGCAGCACTAGCTATACGCAGTATTTT
>TRBJ2-5|TRBV24-1|-|many
CATSDLDWGLETQYF
TGTGCCACCAGTGATTTAGATTGGGGCCTGGAGACCCAGTACTTC
>TRBJ1-2|TRBV5-6|-|many
CASSSREGYTF
TGTGCCAGCAGCTCCCGGGAGGGCTACACCTTC
>TRBJ2-2|TRBV24-1|TRBD1|many
CATSDPTGQNTGELFF
TGTGCCACCAGTGATCCGACAGGGCAGAACACCGGGGAGCTGTTTTTT
>TRBJ2-7|TRBV11-2|-|-
CASTPLGGYERYF
TGTGCCAGCACCCCCCTTGGTGGCTACGAGCGGTACTTC
>TRBJ1-5|TRBV6-2/TRBV6-3|-|few
CASIYSSGVINQPQHF
TGTGCCAGCATTTACTCTTCAGGGGTTATCAATCAGCCCCAGCATTTT
>TRBJ2-3|TRBV10-3|-|-
CAISESSSSTDTQYF
TGTGCCATCAGTGAGTCTAGTTCCAGCACAGATACGCAGTATTTT
>TRBJ1-2|TRBV12-3/TRBV12-4|TRBD1|-
CAIILALRVNFGDDRDYGYTF
TGTGCCATCATTTTAGCTTTGAGGGTTAATTTCGGAGACGACAGGGACTATGGCTACACCTTC
>TRBJ1-1|TRBV6-5|-|many
CASSYRVDLEAFF
TGTGCCAGCAGTTACAGGGTGGACCTTGAAGCTTTCTTT
>TRBJ2-7|TRBV10-1|-|many
CASAGSYEQYF
TGCGCGAGTGCCGGCTCCTACGAGCAGTACTTC
>TRBJ2-5|TRBV19|-|many
CASSTGTEETQYF
TGTGCCAGTAGTACCGGGACCGAAGAGACCCAGTACTTC
>TRBJ2-1|TRBV28|-|many
CASSFGGALINEQFF
TGTGCCAGCAGTTTTGGGGGGGCATTAATAAATGAGCAGTTCTTC
>TRBJ1-1|TRBV28|-|few
CANSWDTINTEALF
TGTGCCAACAGTTGGGACACCATTAACACTGAAGCTCTCTTT
>TRBJ2-1|TRBV5-6|TRBD1|-
CASSSTGAVEQFF
TGTGCCAGCAGCTCAACAGGGGCGGTCGAGCAGTTCTTC
>TRBJ1-4|TRBV19|-|many
CASSLTPPELFF
TGTGCCAGTAGCCTCACCCCCCCGGAACTGTTTTTT
>TRBJ2-6|TRBV9|-|-
CASSSRYRPGGANVLTF
TGTGCCAGCAGCTCCCGGTACCGTCCGGGTGGGGCCAACGTCCTTACTTTC
>TRBJ2-3|TRBV12-3/TRBV12-4|-|many
CASIRAGADTQYF
TGTGCCAGCATCAGAGCTGGAGCTGATACGCAGTATTTT
>TRBJ2-7|TRBV6-1|TRBD2|many
CASGPGRYYEQYF
TGTGCCAGCGGGCCCGGGAGGTACTACGAGCAGTACTTC
>TRBJ2-7|TRBV4-1|TRBD2|-
CASSQGLAGDNERYF
TGCGCCAGCAGCCAAGGACTAGCGGGAGACAACGAGCGTTACTTC
>TRBJ1-2|TRBV7-9|-|many
CASSPTPDRIYGYTF
TGTGCCAGCAGCCCCACCCCAGACAGGATATATGGCTACACCTTC